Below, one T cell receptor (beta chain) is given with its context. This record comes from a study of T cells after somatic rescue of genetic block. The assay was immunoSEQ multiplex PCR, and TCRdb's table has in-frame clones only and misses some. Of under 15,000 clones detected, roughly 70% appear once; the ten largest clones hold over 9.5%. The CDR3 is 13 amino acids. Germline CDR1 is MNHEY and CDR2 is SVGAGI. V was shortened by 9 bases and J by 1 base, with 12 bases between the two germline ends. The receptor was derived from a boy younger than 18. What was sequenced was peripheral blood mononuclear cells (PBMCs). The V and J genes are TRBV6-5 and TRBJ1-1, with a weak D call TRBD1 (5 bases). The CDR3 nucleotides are TGTGCCAGTTTGGACATATCGAACACTGAAGCTTTCTTT. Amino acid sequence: CASLDISNTEAFF.